The clone carrying this T cell receptor (beta chain) was seen at least ten times. The antigen remains unidentified. Unique molecular identifiers were affixed to discrete cDNA molecules within the library. Authors' data handling: The median was around 100,000 TCRs per sample, ranging roughly 20,000 to 750,000. TCRdb processed the reads anew with MiXCR; each CDR3 protein has one entry. TCRdb, rather than the study authors, made the V and J calls. The sample lists around 120,000 distinct CDR3 sequences; more than 8.5% were seen once. This entry comes from a study of human T cells and chemical hapten exposure. Background on the study: Slight volume differences across pooled libraries mainly accounted for varying per-sample TCR yields.

General study results and limits: Sensitization with DPC brought no change to TCRs above 1 in 1000 in frequency.

Total RNA was extracted from unfractionated whole blood. Trimming removed 1 base at V and 2 bases at J, with 9 bases between. Germline values: CDR1 LGHNA, CDR2 YNFKEQ. The CDR3 covers 15 residues. This TCR derives from a human donor in good health. Some clones in this sample may be carry-over from other donors' samples. The sequencing input was whole blood. The chain employs TRBV4-2 and TRBJ1-5; D gene unclear. The CDR3, as DNA: TGTGCCAGCAGCCAAGCTTGGGATGGCAATCAGCCCCAGCATTTT. Its protein product is CASSQAWDGNQPQHF.